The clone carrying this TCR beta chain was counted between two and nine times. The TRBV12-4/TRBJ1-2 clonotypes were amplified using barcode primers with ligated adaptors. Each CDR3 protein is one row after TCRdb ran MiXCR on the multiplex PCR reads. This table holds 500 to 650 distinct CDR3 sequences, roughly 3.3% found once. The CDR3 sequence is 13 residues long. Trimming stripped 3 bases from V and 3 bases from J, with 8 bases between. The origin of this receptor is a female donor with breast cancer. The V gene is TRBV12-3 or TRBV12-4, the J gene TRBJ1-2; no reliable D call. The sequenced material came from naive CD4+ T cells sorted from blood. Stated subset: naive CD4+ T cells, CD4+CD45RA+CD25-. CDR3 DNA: TGTGCCAGCAGTTTGGGAGACGACTATGGCTACACCTTC. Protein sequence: CASSLGDDYGYTF.